The sequence of this T cell receptor beta chain was determined in a study of identical twins. Study outcomes and limitations: Analyses of zero insertions could be partly confounded by invariant MAIT and iNKT cells. Less excess twin sharing appeared in beta out-of-frame sequences. Clonotypes of the beta chain that were abundant in cord blood carried fewer insertions (memory repertoires showed none).

Each cDNA held unique molecular identifiers, and template switching gave it a universal primer site. TCRdb re-analysed the 5' RACE reads in MiXCR, keeping a single row per CDR3 protein. The sample lists around 220,000 distinct CDR3 sequences, roughly a tenth occurring once. This clonotype has more than one count but fewer than ten. Its specificity is not known. Germline CDR1 LGHNA, CDR2 YSLEER. V dropped 3 bases and J dropped 2 bases, with 8 bases sitting between them. The CDR3 contains 14 residues. The V and J genes are TRBV4-3 and TRBJ1-3; a possible D gene is TRBD1 (6 bases). The receptor was isolated from a man aged 50 or older in good health. The sequencing input was memory T cells sorted from blood. The CDR3 reads CASSQDSTGNTIYF. CDR3 nucleotide sequence: TGCGCCAGCAGCCAGGACAGTACTGGAAACACCATATATTTT.